Included here is one T cell receptor beta chain sequence, with context. Its antigen remains unidentified. The data stem from a study of graft-versus-host responses after intestinal transplantation. Study observations and caveats: HvG clone declines early post-transplant were associated with peak circulating GvH levels. Where graft-donor T cell macrochimerism was present, patients had high graft-versus-host to host-versus-graft clonal ratios in allografts. Recipient marrow contained GvH clones, some of which appeared first in ileum or blood.

Data came from immunoSEQ multiplex PCR; TCRdb stores just in-frame clones and leaves some out. The sample consists of around 100,000 clones, just under 95% of them appearing once. This receptor was obtained from a human donor who was the organ donor for an intestinal transplant. The sequencing used unstimulated CD8+ T cells sorted from spleen or lymph node cells, collected before transplant.

This CDR3 is CASSLGGVSRSGELFF. CDR3 DNA sequence: TGTGCCAGCAGCTTGGGCGGCGTCTCGAGATCCGGGGAGCTGTTTTTT. V and J are TRBV5-4 and TRBJ2-2; D is undetermined. CDR3 length: 16 amino acids. V was cut by 0 bases and J by 6 bases, with 15 bases left in between. Germline assignment: CDR1 SGHNT and CDR2 YYREEE (reference sequence).